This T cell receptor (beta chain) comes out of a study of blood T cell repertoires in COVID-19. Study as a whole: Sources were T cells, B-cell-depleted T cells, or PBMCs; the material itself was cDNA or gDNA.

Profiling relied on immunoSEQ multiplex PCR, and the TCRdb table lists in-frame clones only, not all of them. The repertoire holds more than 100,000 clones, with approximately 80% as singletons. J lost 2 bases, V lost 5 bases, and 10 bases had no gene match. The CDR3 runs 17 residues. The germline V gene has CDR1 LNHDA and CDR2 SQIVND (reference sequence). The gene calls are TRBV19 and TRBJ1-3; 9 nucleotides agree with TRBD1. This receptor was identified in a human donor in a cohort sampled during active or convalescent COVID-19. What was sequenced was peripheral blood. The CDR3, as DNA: TGTGCCAGTAGTCCTTCCGGGACAGGGTTAGCTGGAAACACCATATATTTT. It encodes CASSPSGTGLAGNTIYF.